What follows is one TCR beta chain and its context. This sample was included in a study of blood T cell repertoires in COVID-19. Overall study: Samples came from the United States, Italy and Spain, spanning acute and convalescent COVID-19.

In the authors' workflow: Amplifying reference gene primers gave estimates of nucleated cell counts. Profiled with immunoSEQ multiplex PCR; TCRdb holds only in-frame clones, not every one. V and J calls and clone size are copied from that table; D and trimming were computed from the DNA. The table lists more than 55,000 clones, over 75% of them singletons. This CDR3 contains 12 residues. Trimming stripped 1 base from V and 6 bases from J, with 5 bases between. Per germline, CDR1 SGHAT and CDR2 FQDESV (reference sequence). Sequenced material: peripheral blood. This clonotype originated in a man of 80 years or more with active or convalescent COVID-19. The genes are TRBV11-1 and TRBJ2-3; perhaps TRBD2 as D (5 bases). The CDR3 protein is CASSLGGDTQYF. The CDR3 bases are TGTGCCAGCAGCTTAGGAGGGGATACGCAGTATTTT.